Below, one T cell receptor beta chain is given with its context. Its cognate antigen is unknown. This specimen belongs to a study of TIL therapy for anti-PD-1-resistant metastatic lung cancer. Whole-study findings and limits: Many TIL product clones were absent from baseline tumor, suggesting clonal contraction.

The immunoSEQ assay was v3. Libraries were sequenced to 1.5 million to 2.5 million read pairs (survey) or roughly 5-6 million (deep). Assay: immunoSEQ multiplex PCR; the TCRdb copy retains only in-frame clones and omits some. The table records 9,500 to 15,000 clones, roughly 63% of them present only once. Time point defined: pre-treatment sample, taken before nivolumab and TIL therapy. Tumor tissue came from excised metastases, mostly pleural nodules or supraclavicular lymph nodes. CDR3 size: 15 residues. V was shortened by 7 bases and J by 2 bases, with 18 bases between the two germline ends. Germline V lookup: CDR1 SGHAT, CDR2 FQNNGV.

Sequencing used tumor tissue, obtained at baseline. The V call is TRBV11-2, the J call TRBJ2-7; perhaps TRBD1 as D (6 bases). The TCR sequence derives from a person aged 25-80 years with non-small cell lung cancer. The CDR3 sequence is CASNPKTGRAYEQYF. The CDR3 nucleotides are TGTGCCAGCAACCCAAAGACAGGAAGGGCCTACGAGCAGTACTTC.